These T cell receptor beta chains were read from a single sample in a study of CD8 T cells in ankylosing spondylitis. Each CDR3 protein is one row after TCRdb ran MiXCR on the 5' RACE reads. The repertoire includes under 950,000 distinct CDR3 sequences, roughly 19% of them detected once, and around 19% sits in the top ten. The sample was blood, either unsorted or a sorted T cell fraction (not recorded which). The receptors come from a male donor with ankylosing spondylitis. The CDR3 runs from the conserved cysteine through the conserved F or W. Each record gives: D gene, V gene, J gene, CDR3 protein. The D gene is left open where the match is weak.

>.|TRBV20-1|TRBJ1-4
CSARANRVNEKLFF
>TRBD1|TRBV27|TRBJ1-2
CASRRTGGDYGYTF
>.|TRBV15|TRBJ1-3
CATSRVLDSGNTIYF
>TRBD1|TRBV27|TRBJ1-5
CASSSPGQQHF
>.|TRBV7-8|TRBJ2-2
CASSSRDSNTGELFF
>TRBD2|TRBV12-3/TRBV12-4|TRBJ2-7
CASSLGPGLAGGEQYF
>.|TRBV5-1|TRBJ1-3
CASSSKGYGGNTIYF
>.|TRBV6-5|TRBJ2-7
CASSYDSGEQYF
>TRBD2|TRBV6-6|TRBJ2-1
CASVTGGYNEQFF
>.|TRBV5-6|TRBJ1-3
CASSFTGGNTIYF
>.|TRBV6-2/TRBV6-3|TRBJ2-7
CASSHWGRGYEQYF
>.|TRBV11-2|TRBJ2-3
CASSSGQTDADTQYF
>TRBD2|TRBV11-2|TRBJ2-1
CASSSSGSSVDEQFF
>.|TRBV5-4|TRBJ2-7
CASSLSSAVGGEQYF